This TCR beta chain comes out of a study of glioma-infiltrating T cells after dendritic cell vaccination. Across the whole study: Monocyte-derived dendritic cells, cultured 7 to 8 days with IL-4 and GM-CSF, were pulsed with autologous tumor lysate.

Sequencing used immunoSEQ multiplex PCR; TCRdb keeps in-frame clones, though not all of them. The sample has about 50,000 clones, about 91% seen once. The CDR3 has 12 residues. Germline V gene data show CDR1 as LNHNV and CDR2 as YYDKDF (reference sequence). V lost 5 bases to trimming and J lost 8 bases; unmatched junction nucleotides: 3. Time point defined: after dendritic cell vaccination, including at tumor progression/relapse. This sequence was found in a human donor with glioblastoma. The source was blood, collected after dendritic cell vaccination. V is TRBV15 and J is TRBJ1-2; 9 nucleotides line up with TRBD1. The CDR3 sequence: CATSGQGHGYTF. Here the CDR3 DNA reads TGTGCCACCAGCGGACAGGGGCACGGCTACACCTTC.